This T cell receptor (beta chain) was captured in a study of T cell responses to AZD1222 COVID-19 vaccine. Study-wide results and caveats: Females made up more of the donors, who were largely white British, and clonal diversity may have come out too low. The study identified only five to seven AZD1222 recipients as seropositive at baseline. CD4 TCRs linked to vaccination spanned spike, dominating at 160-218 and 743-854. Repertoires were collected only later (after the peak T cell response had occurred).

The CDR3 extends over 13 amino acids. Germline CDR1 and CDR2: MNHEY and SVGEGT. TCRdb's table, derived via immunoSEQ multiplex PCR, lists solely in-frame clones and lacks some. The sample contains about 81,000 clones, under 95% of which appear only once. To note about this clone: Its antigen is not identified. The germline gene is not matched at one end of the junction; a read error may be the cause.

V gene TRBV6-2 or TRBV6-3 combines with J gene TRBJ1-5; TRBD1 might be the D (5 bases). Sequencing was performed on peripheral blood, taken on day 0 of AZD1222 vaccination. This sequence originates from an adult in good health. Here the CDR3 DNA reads TGTGCCAGCAGTTGGGGGGGAGATCAGCCTCAGCATTTT. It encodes CASSWGGDQPQHF.